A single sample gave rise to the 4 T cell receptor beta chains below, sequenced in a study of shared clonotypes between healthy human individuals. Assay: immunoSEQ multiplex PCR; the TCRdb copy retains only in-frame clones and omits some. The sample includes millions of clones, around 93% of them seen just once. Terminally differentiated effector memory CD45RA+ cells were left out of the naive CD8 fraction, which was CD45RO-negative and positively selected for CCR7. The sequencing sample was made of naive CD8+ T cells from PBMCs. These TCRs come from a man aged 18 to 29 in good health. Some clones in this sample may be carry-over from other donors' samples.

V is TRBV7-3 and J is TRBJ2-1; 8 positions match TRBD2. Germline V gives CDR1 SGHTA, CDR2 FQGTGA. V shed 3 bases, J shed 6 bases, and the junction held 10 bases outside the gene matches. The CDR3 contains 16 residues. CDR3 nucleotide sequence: TGTGCCAGCAGCTTCGATACTAGCGGATCTGGCAATGAGCAGTTCTTC. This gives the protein CASSFDTSGSGNEQFF. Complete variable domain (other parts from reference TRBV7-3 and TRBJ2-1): GAGVSQTPSNKVTEKGKYVELRCDPISGHTALYWYRQSLGQGPEFLIYFQGTGAADDSGLPNDRFFAVRPEGSVSTLKIQRTERGDSAVYLCASSFDTSGSGNEQFFGPGTRLTVL.

CDR3 nucleotide sequence: TGTGCCGGGGGACAGCACAATCAGCCCCAGCATTTT. Translation: CAGGQHNQPQHF. The chain uses TRBV19 and TRBJ1-5; 7 nucleotides line up with TRBD1. The V gene end was trimmed by 11 bases and the J gene end by 3 bases; junction bases not matched to a gene: 4. The CDR3 loop spans 12 amino acids. The germline gives CDR1 LNHDA, CDR2 SQIVND (reference sequence).

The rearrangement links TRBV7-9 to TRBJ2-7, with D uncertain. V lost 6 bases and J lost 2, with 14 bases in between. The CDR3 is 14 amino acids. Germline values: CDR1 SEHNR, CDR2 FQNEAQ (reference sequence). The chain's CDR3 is CASSSPDRPYEQYF. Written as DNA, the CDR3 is TGTGCCAGCAGTTCCCCTGATCGCCCCTACGAGCAGTACTTC. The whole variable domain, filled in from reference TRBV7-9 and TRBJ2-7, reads DTGVSQNPRHKITKRGQNVTFRCDPISEHNRLYWYRQTLGQGPEFLTYFQNEAQLEKSRLLSDRFSAERPKGSFSTLEIQRTEQGDSAMYLCASSSPDRPYEQYFGPGTRLTVT.

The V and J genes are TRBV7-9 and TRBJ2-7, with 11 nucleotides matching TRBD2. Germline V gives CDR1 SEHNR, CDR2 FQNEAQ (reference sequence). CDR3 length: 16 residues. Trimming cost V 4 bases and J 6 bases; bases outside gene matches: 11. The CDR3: CASSSPRGLAVFEQYF. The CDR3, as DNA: TGTGCCAGCAGCTCCCCCAGGGGACTAGCGGTCTTCGAGCAGTACTTC.